A selection of T cell receptor beta chains follows, all from one sample in a study of cytomegalovirus exposure and HLA in healthy donors. The assay was immunoSEQ multiplex PCR, and TCRdb's table has in-frame clones only and misses some. This sample carries fewer than 250,000 clones, roughly 84% of them seen once, and the ten largest clones take approximately 1.5%. Sequenced input: PBMCs. The receptor set was obtained from a girl between 5 and 17 years old in good health and CMV-seronegative. The CDR3 runs from the conserved cysteine through the conserved F or W. The D gene is left open where the match is weak. Part of the rows lack a size; the others show once, few, many or a class for expanded clones.

v_gene	abundance	j_gene	d_gene	CDR3aa	CDR3nt
TRBV23-1	NA	TRBJ1-5	TRBD1	CASTHTGTGDNQPQHF	TGCGCCAGCACCCATACAGGGACAGGGGACAATCAGCCCCAGCATTTT
TRBV20-1	few	TRBJ2-7	NA	CSAAPRYEQYF	TGCAGTGCCGCTCCTCGGTACGAGCAGTACTTC
TRBV14	NA	TRBJ2-7	NA	CASSQALRHYEQYF	TGTGCCAGCAGCCAAGCTCTCCGACACTACGAGCAGTACTTC
TRBV6-5	NA	TRBJ1-2	TRBD1	CASSYGTGNLYGYTF	TGTGCCAGCAGTTATGGGACAGGGAACCTCTATGGCTACACCTTC
TRBV28	NA	TRBJ2-7	TRBD1	CASSWGQRDYEQYF	TGTGCCAGCAGTTGGGGACAGAGGGACTACGAGCAGTACTTC
TRBV5-4	NA	TRBJ2-3	TRBD2	CASSPPGLVTSTDTQYF	TGTGCCAGCAGCCCCCCGGGACTAGTGACTAGCACAGATACGCAGTATTTT
TRBV5-4	NA	TRBJ2-2	NA	CASSFGTPNTGELFF	TGTGCCAGCAGCTTCGGGACACCGAACACCGGGGAGCTGTTTTTT
TRBV9	NA	TRBJ2-6	NA	CASRSSGANVLTF	TGTGCCAGCCGGAGCTCTGGGGCCAACGTCCTGACTTTC
TRBV18	NA	TRBJ2-7	NA	CASSPDSGVHEQYF	TGTGCCAGCTCACCAGATTCGGGGGTCCACGAGCAGTACTTC
TRBV2	NA	TRBJ2-5	TRBD1	CASIRGRERETQYF	TGTGCCAGCATCAGGGGGCGCGAACGAGAGACCCAGTACTTC
TRBV10-2	NA	TRBJ2-1	NA	CASSDTVNEQFF	TGCGCCAGCAGTGACACAGTCAATGAGCAGTTCTTC
TRBV6-5	NA	TRBJ1-2	NA	CASRPSGGPYGYTF	TGTGCCAGCAGGCCTTCGGGAGGCCCGTATGGCTACACCTTC
TRBV28	NA	TRBJ2-7	NA	CASSSTQGFGYYEQYF	TGTGCCAGCAGTTCGACCCAGGGGTTTGGCTACTACGAGCAGTACTTC
TRBV15	NA	TRBJ2-1	NA	CATSKVLSAGYNNEQFF	TGTGCCACCAGCAAAGTGTTAAGCGCAGGGTACAACAATGAGCAGTTCTTC
TRBV4-1	NA	TRBJ2-5	TRBD2	CASSQDWPSGAQETQYF	TGCGCCAGCAGCCAAGATTGGCCTAGCGGGGCTCAAGAGACCCAGTACTTC
TRBV30	NA	TRBJ2-7	NA	CAWSSGLEQYF	TGTGCCTGGAGTTCAGGCCTTGAGCAGTACTTC
TRBV30	NA	TRBJ1-2	NA	CAWSDGGRTISF	TGTGCCTGGAGTGATGGAGGCCGGACTATCTCCTTC
TRBV27	NA	TRBJ1-5	TRBD1	CASSFRGQERNQPQHF	TGTGCCAGCAGTTTCAGGGGGCAGGAGCGCAATCAGCCCCAGCATTTT
TRBV10-3	NA	TRBJ1-3	NA	CAISPGAGTGNTIYF	TGTGCCATCAGCCCGGGAGCAGGGACCGGAAACACCATATATTTT
TRBV5-1	NA	TRBJ2-1	TRBD2	CASWTSVVVPNEQFF	TGCGCCAGTTGGACTAGCGTAGTAGTTCCCAATGAGCAGTTCTTC
TRBV19	NA	TRBJ2-3	TRBD2	CASSRFGSSGTSGRATDTQYF	TGTGCCAGTAGTAGGTTCGGGTCCTCAGGGACTAGCGGGAGGGCCACAGATACGCAGTATTTT
TRBV5-1	NA	TRBJ2-1	NA	CASSTVAGAIQAPAQFF	TGCGCCAGCAGCACGGTGGCAGGGGCCATCCAAGCCCCAGCACAGTTCTTC
TRBV5-8	NA	TRBJ1-2	TRBD1	CASSIHRGLPIGYTF	TGTGCCAGCAGCATCCACAGGGGGCTCCCCATAGGCTACACCTTC
TRBV5-1	NA	TRBJ2-1	TRBD2	CASSLAGLAAYNEQFF	TGCGCCAGCAGCTTGGCCGGTCTAGCGGCCTACAATGAGCAGTTCTTC
TRBV11-3	NA	TRBJ1-1	NA	CASSLCTGGSTEAFF	TGTGCCAGCAGCTTATGTACGGGGGGTAGCACTGAAGCTTTCTTT
TRBV7-9	NA	TRBJ2-1	TRBD2	CASSSVAGGFVNEQFF	TGTGCCAGCAGCTCAGTAGCGGGAGGGTTTGTCAATGAGCAGTTCTTC
TRBV19	NA	TRBJ2-3	NA	CASRARAALTVTDTQYF	TGTGCCAGTAGGGCCAGGGCCGCATTAACCGTTACAGATACGCAGTATTTT
TRBV27	NA	TRBJ1-5	TRBD1	CASSSHRGRSNQPQHF	TGTGCCAGCAGTTCGCACAGGGGGCGAAGCAATCAGCCCCAGCATTTT
TRBV30	NA	TRBJ1-6	TRBD1	CACGTEYNSPLHF	TGTGCCTGTGGGACAGAATATAATTCACCCCTCCACTTT
TRBV18	NA	TRBJ1-5	NA	CASSPPGRSNQPQHF	TGTGCCAGCTCACCACCGGGGCGTAGCAATCAGCCCCAGCATTTT
TRBV7-9	NA	TRBJ1-2	NA	CASSPYTVNYGYTF	TGTGCCAGCAGCCCCTATACCGTCAACTATGGCTACACCTTC
TRBV6-6	few	TRBJ2-7	NA	CASSSPGHSLYEQYF	TGTGCCAGCAGTTCCCCGGGACATTCCCTTTACGAGCAGTACTTC
TRBV28	NA	TRBJ1-4	TRBD1	CASRSSLNRGLNEKLFF	TGTGCCAGCCGTTCCTCCCTAAACAGGGGGCTTAATGAAAAACTGTTTTTT
TRBV9	NA	TRBJ2-5	TRBD2	CASSVNPSGGQETQYF	TGTGCCAGCAGCGTAAACCCTAGCGGGGGGCAAGAGACCCAGTACTTC
TRBV4-3	few	TRBJ2-3	TRBD2	CASSSSVAGGQDTQYF	TGCGCCAGCAGCTCTTCCGTAGCGGGGGGGCAGGATACGCAGTATTTT
TRBV7-2	once	TRBJ1-5	TRBD1	CASSLDRGKNQPQHF	TGTGCCAGCAGCTTAGACAGGGGGAAAAATCAGCCCCAGCATTTT
TRBV5-1	NA	TRBJ1-2	NA	CASSLSPLGGGYTF	TGCGCCAGCAGCTTGTCTCCTTTAGGCGGCGGCTACACCTTC
TRBV4-1	NA	TRBJ1-2	NA	CASSQDKYYQANYGYTF	TGCGCCAGCAGCCAAGACAAGTATTACCAGGCTAACTATGGCTACACCTTC
TRBV5-4	NA	TRBJ1-1	NA	CASSQINTEAFF	TGTGCCAGCAGCCAGATAAACACTGAAGCTTTCTTT
TRBV6-6	NA	TRBJ2-1	TRBD1	CASSYHLAGGDNEQFF	TGTGCCAGCAGTTACCACCTTGCAGGGGGTGACAATGAGCAGTTCTTC
TRBV28	NA	TRBJ1-1	TRBD1	CASSLPGGFGAFF	TGTGCCAGCAGTTTACCAGGGGGGTTCGGGGCTTTCTTT
TRBV5-6	NA	TRBJ2-2	NA	CASSPPRNTGELFF	TGTGCCAGCAGCCCCCCTCGGAACACCGGGGAGCTGTTTTTT
TRBV11-2	NA	TRBJ1-1	NA	CASSLEPGRDTEAFF	TGTGCCAGCAGCTTAGAACCAGGGCGTGACACTGAAGCTTTCTTT
TRBV6-5	NA	TRBJ1-2	TRBD1	CASSQGTGDVYTF	TGTGCCAGCAGTCAAGGGACAGGGGATGTCTACACCTTC
TRBV6-5	NA	TRBJ1-1	NA	CASAREMNTEAFF	TGTGCCAGCGCAAGGGAGATGAACACTGAAGCTTTCTTT
TRBV7-9	NA	TRBJ2-5	NA	CASSIAGWETQYF	TGTGCCAGCAGCATCGCGGGCTGGGAGACCCAGTACTTC